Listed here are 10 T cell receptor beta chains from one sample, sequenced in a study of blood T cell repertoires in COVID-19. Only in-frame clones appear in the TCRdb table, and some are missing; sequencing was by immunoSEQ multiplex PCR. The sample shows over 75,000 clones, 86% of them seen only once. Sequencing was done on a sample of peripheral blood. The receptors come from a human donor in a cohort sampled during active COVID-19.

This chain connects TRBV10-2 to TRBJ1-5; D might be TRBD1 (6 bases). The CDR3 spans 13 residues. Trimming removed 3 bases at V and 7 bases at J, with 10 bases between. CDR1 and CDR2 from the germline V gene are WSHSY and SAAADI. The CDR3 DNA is TGCGCCAGCAGTGAAGGGGGGGTCCAGCCCCAGCATTTT. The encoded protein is CASSEGGVQPQHF.

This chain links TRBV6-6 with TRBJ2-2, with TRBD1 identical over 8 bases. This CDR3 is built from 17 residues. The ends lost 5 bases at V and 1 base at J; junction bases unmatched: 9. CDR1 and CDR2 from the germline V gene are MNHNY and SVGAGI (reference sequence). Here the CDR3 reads CASSPWRTGGNTGELFF. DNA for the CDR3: TGTGCCAGCAGTCCTTGGAGAACAGGGGGGAACACCGGGGAGCTGTTTTTT.

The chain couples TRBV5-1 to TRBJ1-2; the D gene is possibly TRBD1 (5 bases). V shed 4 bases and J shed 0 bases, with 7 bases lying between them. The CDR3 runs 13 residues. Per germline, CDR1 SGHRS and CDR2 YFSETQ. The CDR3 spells CASSGAPNYGYTF. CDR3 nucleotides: TGCGCCAGCAGCGGGGCCCCTAACTATGGCTACACCTTC.

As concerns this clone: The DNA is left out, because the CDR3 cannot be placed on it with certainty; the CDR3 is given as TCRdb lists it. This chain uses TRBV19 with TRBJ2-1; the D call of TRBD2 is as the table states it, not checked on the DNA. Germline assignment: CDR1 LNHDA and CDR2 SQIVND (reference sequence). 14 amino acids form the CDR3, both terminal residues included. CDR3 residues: CASGSGQAGNEQFF.

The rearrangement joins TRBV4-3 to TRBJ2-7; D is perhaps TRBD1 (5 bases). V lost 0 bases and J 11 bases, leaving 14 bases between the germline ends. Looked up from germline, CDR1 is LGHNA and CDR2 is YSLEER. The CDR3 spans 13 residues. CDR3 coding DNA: TGCGCCAGCAGCCAAGAAAGGGGCGACTCCGAGTACTTC. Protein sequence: CASSQERGDSEYF.

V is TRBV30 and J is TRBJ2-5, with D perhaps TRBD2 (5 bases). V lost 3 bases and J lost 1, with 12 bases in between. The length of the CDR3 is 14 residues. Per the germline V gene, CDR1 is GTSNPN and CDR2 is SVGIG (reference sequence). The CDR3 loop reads CAWRRRGSQETQYF. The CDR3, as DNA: TGTGCCTGGAGGAGAAGAGGGAGCCAAGAGACCCAGTACTTC.

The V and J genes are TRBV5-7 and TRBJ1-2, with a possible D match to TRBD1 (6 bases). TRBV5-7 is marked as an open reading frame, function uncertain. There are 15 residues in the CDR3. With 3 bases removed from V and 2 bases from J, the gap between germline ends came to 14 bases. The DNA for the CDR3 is TGTGCCAGCAGCTCCACGAGGACAGCCAACTATGGCTACACCTTC. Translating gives CASSSTRTANYGYTF.

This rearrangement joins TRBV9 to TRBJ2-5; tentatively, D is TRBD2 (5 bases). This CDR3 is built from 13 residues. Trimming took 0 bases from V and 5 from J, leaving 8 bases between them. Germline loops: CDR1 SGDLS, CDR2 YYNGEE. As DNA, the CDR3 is TGTGCCAGCAGCGTAGCTACGGGGGAGACCCAGTACTTC. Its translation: CASSVATGETQYF.

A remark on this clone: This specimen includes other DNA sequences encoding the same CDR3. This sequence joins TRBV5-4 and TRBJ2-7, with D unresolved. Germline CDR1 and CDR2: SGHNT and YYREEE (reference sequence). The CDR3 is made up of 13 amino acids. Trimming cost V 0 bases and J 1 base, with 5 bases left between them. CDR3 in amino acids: CASSLAGSYEQYF. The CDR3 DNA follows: TGTGCCAGCAGCTTGGCCGGTTCCTACGAGCAGTACTTC.

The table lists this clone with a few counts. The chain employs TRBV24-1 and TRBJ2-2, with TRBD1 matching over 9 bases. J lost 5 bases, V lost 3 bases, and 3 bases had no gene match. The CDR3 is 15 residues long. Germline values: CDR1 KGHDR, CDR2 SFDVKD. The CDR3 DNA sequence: TGTGCCACCAGTGATCCGGGACAGGGTACCGGGGAGCTGTTTTTT. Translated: CATSDPGQGTGELFF.